This is a list of T cell receptor beta chains from one sample in a study of cytomegalovirus exposure and HLA in healthy donors. The protocol was immunoSEQ multiplex PCR, while the TCRdb copy is restricted to in-frame clones and leaves out a portion. The sample lists about 110,000 clones, over 60% seen once, with 1% to 1.5% in the top ten. Sample: PBMCs. These receptors were taken from a woman aged 30 to 39 in good health and CMV-seronegative. Each CDR3 is given with its conserved first and last residue. D genes are given only for firm matches. Size values are once, few and many counts, or a class for expanded clones, and some rows have none.

clone size	V gene	D gene	CDR3 length	J gene	CDR3 DNA	CDR3 protein
-	TRBV7-8	TRBD1	16	TRBJ2-7	TGTGCCAGCAGTCCTCCAGGGGGCGGGTCCTCCTACGAGCAGTACTTC	CASSPPGGGSSYEQYF
-	TRBV11-2	TRBD2	15	TRBJ2-3	TGTGCCAGCAGCCAAGATAGCGGGGGTGTAGATACGCAGTATTTT	CASSQDSGGVDTQYF
-	TRBV2	TRBD2	16	TRBJ2-1	TGTGCCAGCAGTGAACTAGCGGGGGGGTCTTACAATGAGCAGTTCTTC	CASSELAGGSYNEQFF
-	TRBV19	-	16	TRBJ2-7	TGTGCCAGTAGTATAGGGGCAGGGGGAGGCTTCAACGAGCAGTACTTC	CASSIGAGGGFNEQYF
-	TRBV7-3	-	14	TRBJ2-7	TGTGCCAGCAGCCCCCAAGGAGGGTTAGACGAACAGTACTTC	CASSPQGGLDEQYF
-	TRBV28	TRBD1	15	TRBJ2-1	TGTGCCAGCACTCTCGACAGGGGGCTCTACAATGAGCAGTTCTTC	CASTLDRGLYNEQFF
once	TRBV6-6	-	12	TRBJ2-7	TGTGCCAGCAGTTACGGGGGGTCCGAGCAGTACTTC	CASSYGGSEQYF
-	TRBV28	-	15	TRBJ1-5	TGTGCCAGCAGCCTATGGGGGGGCCGGAATCAGCCCCAGCATTTT	CASSLWGGRNQPQHF
-	TRBV6-1	-	13	TRBJ2-1	TGTGCCACCCTCCTTGGCCCCTACAATGAGCAGTTCTTC	CATLLGPYNEQFF
once	TRBV28	-	16	TRBJ1-5	TGTGCCAGCAGTTTCCCCGGGCGGGGTAGCAATCAGCCCCAGCATTTT	CASSFPGRGSNQPQHF
-	TRBV4-2	-	14	TRBJ1-2	TGTGCCAGCAGCCAAGAAACGGCCGGGACACCTCTAGCCTTC	CASSQETAGTPLAF
-	TRBV7-8	-	15	TRBJ2-5	TGTGCCAGCAGCCTAGCAGGGCAGGGTTCCGGGACCCAGTACTTC	CASSLAGQGSGTQYF
-	TRBV25-1	-	14	TRBJ1-3	TGTGCCAGCAGTGAGGGTGGCAGACTGAACACCATATATTTT	CASSEGGRLNTIYF
-	TRBV2	TRBD1	15	TRBJ1-2	TGTGCCAGCAGCCGCGAAGGGGGCCGGCGCTATGGCTACACCTTC	CASSREGGRRYGYTF
-	TRBV5-8	-	11	TRBJ2-7	TGTGCCAGCAGCCCGGCCTACGAGCAGTACTTC	CASSPAYEQYF
-	TRBV7-9	-	14	TRBJ1-6	TGTGCCAGCAGCTTAGACGTCGGGAATTCACCCCTCCACTTT	CASSLDVGNSPLHF
-	TRBV25-1	-	14	TRBJ1-1	TGTGCCAGCAGTGACGTACAGGGAAACACTGAAGCTTTCTTT	CASSDVQGNTEAFF
-	TRBV5-1	-	15	TRBJ2-2	TGCGCCAGCAGCCTGGCTAGGACGAACACCGGGGAGCTGTTTTTT	CASSLARTNTGELFF
-	TRBV4-3	TRBD2	16	TRBJ2-2	TGCGCCAGCAGCCAAGTGGGGACTAGCAACACCGGGGAGCTGTTTTTT	CASSQVGTSNTGELFF
-	TRBV30	-	14	TRBJ1-5	TGTGCCTGGAGTTCGGGGGTGTGGAATCAGCCCCAGCATTTT	CAWSSGVWNQPQHF
-	TRBV5-3	TRBD1	13	TRBJ1-1	TGTGCCCAGGGGGGCGGGAGGAGAGGTGAAGCTTTCTTT	CAQGGGRRGEAFF
few	TRBV5-1	TRBD1	15	TRBJ1-1	TGCGCCAGCAGCTTCATATCTTCAGGGGGTGGTGAAGCTTTCTTT	CASSFISSGGGEAFF
-	TRBV30	-	16	TRBJ1-4	TGTGCCTGGAGTGTATCTCGCACAGACCCCAATGAAAAACTGTTTTTT	CAWSVSRTDPNEKLFF
-	TRBV4-3	-	15	TRBJ2-2	TGCGCCAGCAGCCAACAACGGCAGGTCACCGGGGAGCTGTTTTTT	CASSQQRQVTGELFF
few	TRBV7-3	TRBD2	19	TRBJ2-2	TGTGCCAGCAGCCGGTTAGGTTCTAGCGGGAGGGCCGATACCGGGGAGCTGTTTTTT	CASSRLGSSGRADTGELFF
-	TRBV28	-	13	TRBJ1-2	TGTGCCAGCAGAGGGACATTACTTTTTGGCTACACCTTC	CASRGTLLFGYTF
-	TRBV7-2	-	12	TRBJ2-5	TGTGCCTCCCGGTGGTTGTTTGAGACCCAGTACTTC	CASRWLFETQYF
once	TRBV28	-	15	TRBJ1-2	TGTGCCGGAGGACAGAAAAAGAGTGAAAGCTATGGCTACACCTTC	CAGGQKKSESYGYTF
-	TRBV27	TRBD1	14	TRBJ1-1	TGTGCCAGCAGAGTTAGGGGGCTCTACACTGAAGCTTTCTTT	CASRVRGLYTEAFF
-	TRBV7-2	TRBD1	15	TRBJ1-2	TGTGCCAGCAGCAAACCTGACAGGGGGCAGGGTGGCTACACCTTC	CASSKPDRGQGGYTF
-	TRBV28	-	17	TRBJ2-7	TGTGCCAGCAGTTTCCTTTTACAGTCACAGGGAAGCTACGAGCAGTACTTC	CASSFLLQSQGSYEQYF
few	TRBV6-5	-	15	TRBJ2-1	TGTGCCAGCAGTTACGTGGCAGGGCCGACGGGTGGGCAGTTCTTC	CASSYVAGPTGGQFF
-	TRBV11-2	TRBD2	16	TRBJ2-3	TGTGCCAGCAGCTTAGGGCTAGCGGGGACCACAGATACGCAGTATTTT	CASSLGLAGTTDTQYF
-	TRBV10-3	-	14	TRBJ1-6	TGTGCCATCAGACCCGGGAGGTGGAATTCACCCCTCCACTTT	CAIRPGRWNSPLHF
-	TRBV19	-	16	TRBJ1-4	TGTGCCAGTAGTATAGTACGGGGGGCGTCGGATGAAAAACTGTTTTTT	CASSIVRGASDEKLFF
-	TRBV4-1	-	13	TRBJ2-3	TGCGCCAGCAGCCAAGTTTTGAGAGATACGCAGTATTTT	CASSQVLRDTQYF
-	TRBV7-9	-	14	TRBJ2-1	TGTGCCAGCAGCTTAAATAGTCGGGGGAATGAGCAGTTCTTC	CASSLNSRGNEQFF
-	TRBV28	-	14	TRBJ1-1	TGTGCCAGCAGTTTACGGCCAGGGCGCACTGAAGCTTTCTTT	CASSLRPGRTEAFF
few	TRBV18	-	15	TRBJ1-1	TGTGCCAGCTCACCAGCGGGGGGGGCCGTATCGGAAGCTTTCTTT	CASSPAGGAVSEAFF
-	TRBV10-2	TRBD2	14	TRBJ2-1	TGCGCCAGCAGTGACGCGGGACTAGGAAATGAGCAGTTCTTC	CASSDAGLGNEQFF
few	TRBV5-1	-	14	TRBJ2-7	TGCGCCAGCAGCTTAAGCGGCCTCCCCTACGAGCAGTACTTC	CASSLSGLPYEQYF
-	TRBV7-2	TRBD1	14	TRBJ2-7	TGTGCCAGCAGCTGGGACAGCCCACCCTACGAGCAGTACTTC	CASSWDSPPYEQYF
-	TRBV30	-	12	TRBJ2-2	TGTGCCTGGAGCGGGGGTGCCGGGGAGCTGTTTTTT	CAWSGGAGELFF
-	TRBV23-1	-	19	TRBJ1-6	TGCGCCAGCAGTCAATCTCAGGGTGCGGCTAGGTCCTATAATTCACCCCTCCACTTT	CASSQSQGAARSYNSPLHF
-	TRBV5-1	TRBD2	16	TRBJ2-1	TGCGCCAGCAGCTTGGACGGGGGGGGGTCCTACAATGAGCAGTTCTTC	CASSLDGGGSYNEQFF
-	TRBV15	-	13	TRBJ1-2	TGTGCCACCAGCAACAGGTGGCACTATGGCTACACCTTC	CATSNRWHYGYTF
-	TRBV5-1	TRBD1	16	TRBJ2-2	TGCGCCAGCAGCCCCCGGGACAGGGGGATCACCGGGGAGCTGTTTTTT	CASSPRDRGITGELFF
-	TRBV29-1	TRBD1	14	TRBJ2-1	TGCAGCGTGGCGGGACAGGGGGCGCCCGGTGAGCAGTTCTTC	CSVAGQGAPGEQFF
-	TRBV7-2	-	12	TRBJ2-7	TGTGCCAGCAGCTTAGAGGCGGGAAGGTGGTACTTC	CASSLEAGRWYF